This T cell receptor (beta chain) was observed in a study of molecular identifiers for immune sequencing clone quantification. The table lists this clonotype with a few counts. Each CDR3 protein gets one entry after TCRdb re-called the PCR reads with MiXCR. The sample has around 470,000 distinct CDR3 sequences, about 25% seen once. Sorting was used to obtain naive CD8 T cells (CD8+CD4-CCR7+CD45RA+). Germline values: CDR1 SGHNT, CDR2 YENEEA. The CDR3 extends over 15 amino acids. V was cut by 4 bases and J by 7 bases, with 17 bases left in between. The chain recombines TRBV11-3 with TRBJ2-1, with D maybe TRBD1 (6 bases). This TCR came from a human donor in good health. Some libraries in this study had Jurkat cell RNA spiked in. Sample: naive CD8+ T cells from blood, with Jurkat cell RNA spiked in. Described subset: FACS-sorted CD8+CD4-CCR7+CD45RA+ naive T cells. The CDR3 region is CASSSHRELVNEQFF. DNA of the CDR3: TGTGCCAGCAGCTCTCACAGGGAGTTGGTAAATGAGCAGTTCTTC.